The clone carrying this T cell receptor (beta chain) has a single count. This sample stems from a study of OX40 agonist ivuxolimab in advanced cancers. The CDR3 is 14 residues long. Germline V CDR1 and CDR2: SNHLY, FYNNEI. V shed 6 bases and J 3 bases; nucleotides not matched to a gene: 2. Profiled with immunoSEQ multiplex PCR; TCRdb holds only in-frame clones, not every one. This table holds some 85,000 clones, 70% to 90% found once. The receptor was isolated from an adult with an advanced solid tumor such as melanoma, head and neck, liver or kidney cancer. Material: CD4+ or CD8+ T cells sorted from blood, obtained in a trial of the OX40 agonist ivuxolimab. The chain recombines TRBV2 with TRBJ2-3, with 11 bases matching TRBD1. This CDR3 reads CASSRDRGTDTQYF. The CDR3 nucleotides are TGTGCCAGCAGCCGGGACAGGGGGACAGATACGCAGTATTTT.